The 12 T cell receptor beta chains below were found in one sample sequenced in a study of vaccination and CD4 T cells after COVID-19. The Oncomine TCR Beta short-read assay sequenced DNA from cultured CD4+ T cells. TCRdb itself ran the PCR reads through MiXCR, one entry per CDR3 protein. The table shows some 25,000 distinct CDR3 sequences, with about 31% occurring only once. The time point: late sampling 161 to 241 days after vaccination in a few convalescent patients. Treatment described: 10-day PBMC culture with coronavirus spike peptide pools or control peptides (ViraFEST assay). Antigens for these TCRs are unknown. The sample was CD4+ T cells from blood, cultured in vitro, taken about 7 months after SARS-CoV-2 vaccination. The receptor set was obtained from a human donor who had recovered from COVID-19.

The V and J genes are TRBV7-2 and TRBJ1-6; D unresolved. V was clipped by 3 bases and J by 7 bases, with 7 bases between them. This CDR3 comprises 13 residues. Germline CDR1 is SGHTA and CDR2 is FQGNSA. The CDR3 reads CASSFSSNSPLHF. CDR3 nucleotides: TGTGCCAGCAGCTTCAGTTCCAATTCACCCCTCCACTTT.

This chain links TRBV28 with TRBJ2-7; tentatively, D is TRBD1 or TRBD2 (6 bases each). V was pared by 3 bases and J by 3 bases, with 21 bases between. This CDR3 is 17 amino acids long. Looked up from germline, CDR1 is MDHEN and CDR2 is SYDVKM. Written as DNA, the CDR3 is TGTGCCAGCAGTTTTAGCGGCAGGGGAAGAGGGAACTACGAGCAGTACTTC. Translation gives CASSFSGRGRGNYEQYF.

The J gene is TRBJ2-3, the V gene TRBV20-1, with 7 bases aligning to TRBD1. V dropped 7 bases and J dropped 3; count of bases not matched to a gene: 7. The germline V gene has CDR1 DFQATT and CDR2 SNEGSKA (reference sequence). The CDR3 is made up of 13 amino acids. CDR3 in amino acids: CSVPNRGTDTQYF. CDR3 sequence (DNA): TGCAGTGTTCCGAACAGGGGAACAGATACGCAGTATTTT.

V usage is TRBV6-2 or TRBV6-3 and J usage is TRBJ2-3, with TRBD2 as a possible D gene (7 bases). V dropped 10 bases and J dropped 6 bases, with 20 bases sitting between them. CDR3 length: 14 residues. Germline V CDR1 and CDR2: MNHEY, SVGEGT. The CDR3 nucleotides read TGTGCCACGCTCAGGGGACTACCCACTGATACGCAGTATTTT. The encoded protein is CATLRGLPTDTQYF.

The J gene is TRBJ2-1, the V gene TRBV20-1; a weak D match, TRBD2 (6 bases). The CDR3 length is 12 residues. From germline, CDR1 is DFQATT and CDR2 SNEGSKA (reference sequence). Here the CDR3 reads CRAFSGSNEQFF. The CDR3 coding sequence is TGCAGAGCCTTTAGCGGTTCCAATGAGCAGTTCTTC.

This clonotype is medium-sized (0.01 to 0.1%) within its sample. The chain uses TRBV7-6 and TRBJ2-5, with no clear D. The CDR3 extends over 12 amino acids. Germline V lookup: CDR1 SGHVS, CDR2 FNYEAQ. Trimming pared 4 bases from V and 0 bases from J, leaving 3 bases between. CDR3 nucleotides: TGTGCCAGCAGCTCCCACCAAGAGACCCAGTACTTC. Translation gives CASSSHQETQYF.

The chain carries TRBV7-9 and TRBJ2-5; 7 bases are shared with TRBD2. V lost 5 bases to trimming and J lost 2 bases; unmatched junction nucleotides: 11. Germline values: CDR1 SEHNR, CDR2 FQNEAQ (reference sequence). This CDR3 region has 16 residues. The CDR3 protein is CASSPGSASGQETQYF. Here the CDR3 DNA reads TGTGCCAGCAGCCCCGGTTCGGCTAGCGGACAAGAGACCCAGTACTTC.

This clonotype has only a few counts. The genes are TRBV7-9 and TRBJ2-5; TRBD2 matches 14 bases. Germline V CDR1 and CDR2: SEHNR, FQNEAQ (reference sequence). With 5 bases clipped from V and 2 bases from J, the junction kept 10 bases outside the gene matches. The CDR3 runs to 18 residues. The CDR3 spells CASSQGLAGVWGQETQYF. CDR3 in DNA: TGTGCCAGCAGCCAGGGACTAGCGGGAGTCTGGGGGCAAGAGACCCAGTACTTC.

This chain links TRBV20-1 with TRBJ1-1, with D unresolved. The CDR3 extends over 13 amino acids. V was trimmed by 2 bases and J by 4 bases, leaving 11 bases between them. Germline CDR1 DFQATT, CDR2 SNEGSKA (reference sequence). CDR3 sequence (DNA): TGCAGTGCTAGAAATGGTACGAGCACTGAAGCTTTCTTT. This translates into CSARNGTSTEAFF.

This rearrangement joins TRBV4-1 to TRBJ2-6; tentatively, D is TRBD1 or TRBD2 (5 bases each). The CDR3 has 16 residues. Germline loops: CDR1 MGHRA, CDR2 YSYEKL. V was cut by 4 bases and J by 0 bases, with 10 bases left in between. CDR3 loop: CASSRRESSGANVLTF. CDR3 nucleotides: TGCGCCAGCAGCCGCAGGGAGAGCTCTGGGGCCAACGTCCTGACTTTC.

V and J are TRBV28 and TRBJ2-7; 7 bases are a match to TRBD1. Trimming at V came to 6 bases and at J to 2 bases, leaving 25 bases not matched to a gene. The CDR3 has 20 residues. Germline V lookup: CDR1 MDHEN, CDR2 SYDVKM. CDR3 protein: CASRYLRLRTGRLPAYEQYF. The CDR3 DNA is TGTGCCAGCAGATACCTTCGATTGAGGACAGGCCGTCTTCCCGCCTACGAGCAGTACTTC. Looking up the rest from reference TRBV28 and TRBJ2-7 gives the full variable domain: DVKVTQSSRYLVKRTGEKVFLECVQDMDHENMFWYRQDPGLGLRLIYFSYDVKMKEKGDIPEGYSVSREKKERFSLILESASTNQTSMYLCASRYLRLRTGRLPAYEQYFGPGTRLTVT.

The chain is built from TRBV7-6 and TRBJ1-2; D is unresolved. V lost 5 bases and J 2 bases, leaving 18 bases between the germline ends. The CDR3 consists of 16 residues. CDR1 is SGHVS and CDR2 is FNYEAQ in the germline V gene. Written as DNA, the CDR3 is TGTGCCAGCAGCCAATGGGGAGGTGGGAGGAACTATGGCTACACCTTC. Its protein is CASSQWGGGRNYGYTF. Drawing the rest from reference TRBV7-6 and TRBJ1-2, the complete variable domain is GAGVSQSPRYKVTKRGQDVALRCDPISGHVSLYWYRQALGQGPEFLTYFNYEAQQDKSGLPNDRFSAERPEGSISTLTIQRTEQRDSAMYRCASSQWGGGRNYGYTFGSGTRLTVV.